These T cell receptor beta chains were read from a single sample in a study of T cell repertoires in cytomegalovirus infection. One entry per CDR3 protein results from TCRdb running MiXCR on the reads. The sample lists 200,000 to 300,000 distinct CDR3 sequences, roughly 15% seen once, with about 8.7% in the top ten. The sample was PBMCs. The receptors were sampled from a human donor in good health (CMV status not recorded). Some clones in this sample may be carry-over from other donors' samples. The CDR3 runs from the conserved cysteine through the conserved F or W. The order of the fields is J gene, V gene, clone size, D gene, CDR3 DNA, CDR3 protein. D genes are given only for firm matches. Expanded clones get a size class; other rows say once, few or many, or leave the size out.

TRBJ1-3	TRBV20-1	-	-	TGCAGTGCTAACCGGGGACTGGGTGATGGAAACACCATATATTTT	CSANRGLGDGNTIYF
TRBJ2-4	TRBV14	many	-	TGTGCCAGCAGCCTAGGAGGGTTTAGTAACATTCAGTACTTC	CASSLGGFSNIQYF
TRBJ2-3	TRBV20-1	-	TRBD2	TGCAGTGCTTTAGCGGGGACTAGCACAGATACGCAGTATTTT	CSALAGTSTDTQYF
TRBJ2-3	TRBV27	few	-	TGTGCCAGCAGCCCTCCGAGGATCCTAGATACGCAGTATTTT	CASSPPRILDTQYF
TRBJ2-1	TRBV6-2/TRBV6-3	medium-sized	-	TGTGCCAGCAGTTACTCGGAAAGTAAGGCGGGGAGCTCCTACAATGAGCAGTTCTTC	CASSYSESKAGSSYNEQFF
TRBJ2-1	TRBV7-6	few	-	TGTGCCAGCAGCTTAGGTCTAGAATCTGCCAATGAGCAGTTCTTC	CASSLGLESANEQFF
TRBJ1-5	TRBV6-1	many	-	TGTGCCAGCAGGTCGACTGGGAGCAATCAGCCCCAGCATTTT	CASRSTGSNQPQHF
TRBJ2-1	TRBV11-2	many	-	TGTGCCAGCAGCTCTGTTCTTGAGCAGTTCTTC	CASSSVLEQFF
TRBJ2-5	TRBV7-8	many	-	TGTGCCAGCAGCTTCTGGGACTCCCACCGAGAGACCCAGTACTTC	CASSFWDSHRETQYF
TRBJ2-5	TRBV7-2	many	-	TGTGCCAGCAGCTTAGACAGGACAGAAGGGACCCAGTACTTC	CASSLDRTEGTQYF
TRBJ1-1	TRBV28	-	-	TGTGCCAGCAGTTTTGGGGGGACACTTGAAGCTTTCTTT	CASSFGGTLEAFF
TRBJ1-5	TRBV12-3/TRBV12-4	-	TRBD1	TGTGCCAGCAGTCCCAGACAGGGTCATCAGCCCCAGCATTTT	CASSPRQGHQPQHF
TRBJ1-3	TRBV7-2	many	-	TGTGCCAGCAGCCGAGCCGCCAGTGGTGGAAACACCATATATTTT	CASSRAASGGNTIYF
TRBJ1-5	TRBV10-3	many	TRBD1	TGTGCCATCAGTTCGTCGCAGGGGGATCAGCCCCAGCATTTT	CAISSSQGDQPQHF
TRBJ1-5	TRBV15	few	-	TGTGCCACCACTGCCGGGACCTGGGATCAGCCCCAGCATTTT	CATTAGTWDQPQHF
TRBJ2-3	TRBV2	few	-	TGTGCCAGCAGTGAGGGGGTAGCGCTTCACACAGATACGCAGTATTTT	CASSEGVALHTDTQYF
TRBJ1-1	TRBV28	-	TRBD1	TGTGCCAGCAGGTCTACAGGGGCGAAAGCTTTCTTT	CASRSTGAKAFF
TRBJ2-7	TRBV7-6	many	-	TGTGCCAGCAGCTTAGGGGCCGGAGGCTCCACCTACGAGCAGTACTTC	CASSLGAGGSTYEQYF
TRBJ2-7	TRBV7-2	many	-	TGTGCCAGCACCACTTCCTACGAGCAGTACTTC	CASTTSYEQYF
TRBJ2-7	TRBV6-2/TRBV6-3	many	TRBD1	TGTGCCACCCAAACGGGACAGGCGAGTGAAGAGCAGTACTTC	CATQTGQASEEQYF
TRBJ2-3	TRBV20-1	-	TRBD2	TGCAGTGCAACGATTCTAGCGGGAGGGGAAGATACGCAGTATTTT	CSATILAGGEDTQYF
TRBJ1-1	TRBV7-2	many	-	TGTGCCAGCAGCTTAGCGCGTTACACCCCCACTGAAGCTTTCTTT	CASSLARYTPTEAFF
TRBJ1-1	TRBV7-6	many	-	TGTGCCAGCAGCTTAGCGGGGGCGGTTGAAGCTTTCTTT	CASSLAGAVEAFF
TRBJ1-3	TRBV7-8	many	-	TGTGCCAGCAGCCCCGACAGAGGTGGAAACACCATATATTTT	CASSPDRGGNTIYF
TRBJ1-1	TRBV5-1	many	-	TGCGCCAGCAGCTTGGCTGGGTCTCTGAACACTGAAGCTTTCTTT	CASSLAGSLNTEAFF
TRBJ2-2	TRBV12-5	-	-	TGTGCTAGTGGCCTAGTAGTCGGGGAGCTGTTTTTT	CASGLVVGELFF
TRBJ2-1	TRBV24-1	-	TRBD1	TGTGCCACCAGTGATTTGCAGGGGACAGGAGGTCACAATGAGCAGTTCTTC	CATSDLQGTGGHNEQFF
TRBJ2-7	TRBV7-2	many	TRBD2	TGTGCCAGCAGCCCCCTAGCGGGAGACTACGAGCAGTACTTC	CASSPLAGDYEQYF